The 10 T cell receptor beta chains below were found in one sample sequenced in a study of shared clonotypes between healthy human individuals. Measured with immunoSEQ multiplex PCR; TCRdb has only the in-frame clones, and not every one. The table includes about 2 million clones, about 95% detected once. The specimen sequenced was naive CD4+ T cells sorted from blood. Sample subset: CD45RA+ positively selected. The receptors stem from a young man in good health.

V and J are TRBV7-2 and TRBJ2-7; D may be TRBD1 (5 bases). Germline V CDR1 and CDR2: SGHTA, FQGNSA. The CDR3 covers 14 residues. The germline V and J ends were trimmed by 3 bases and 0 bases, with 9 bases remaining between them. In DNA, the CDR3 is TGTGCCAGCAGCTTTGACAGCTACTCCTACGAGCAGTACTTC. It is translated as CASSFDSYSYEQYF.

The chain employs TRBV28 and TRBJ2-1; 15 nucleotides match TRBD2. The CDR3 loop spans 20 amino acids. Germline lookup yields CDR1 MDHEN and CDR2 SYDVKM. Trimming at V came to 5 bases and at J to 0 bases, leaving 11 bases not matched to a gene. This chain's CDR3 is CASSTPGLAGGPSSYNEQFF. DNA of the CDR3: TGTGCCAGCAGTACGCCCGGACTAGCGGGAGGGCCTTCCTCCTACAATGAGCAGTTCTTC.

This clone has only one observation. The genes are TRBV6-1 and TRBJ2-1; 8 nucleotides line up with TRBD2. After removal of 6 bases from V and 7 bases from J, the junction contained 11 bases not matched to a gene. Germline V gene lookup returns CDR1 MNHNS and CDR2 SASEGT. The CDR3 totals 15 residues. CDR3 DNA: TGTGCCAGCAGGCCCGGAGCGGGAGAATGGAATGAGCAGTTCTTC. This encodes CASRPGAGEWNEQFF.

The chain combines TRBV6-6 with TRBJ2-5; 7 bases align to TRBD2. The J segment lost 4 bases and the V segment lost 4 bases, leaving 9 bases of the junction unmatched. Germline-derived CDR1 and CDR2 are MNHNY and SVGAGI (reference sequence). This CDR3 region has 15 residues. CDR3 sequence reads: CASSSLGTNGETQYF. CDR3 coding DNA: TGTGCCAGCAGTTCCCTCGGGACTAACGGAGAGACCCAGTACTTC.

This chain links TRBV5-1 with TRBJ1-1; D perhaps matches TRBD1 (5 bases). Trimming removed 4 bases at V and 4 bases at J, with 11 bases between. Germline lookup yields CDR1 SGHRS and CDR2 YFSETQ. The CDR3 has 13 residues. CDR3 protein: CASSTGGTTEAFF. The CDR3 region has the DNA TGCGCCAGCAGCACTGGGGGTACCACTGAAGCTTTCTTT.

The chain combines TRBV6-1 with TRBJ2-1; the D gene is possibly TRBD2 (5 bases). Germline V lookup: CDR1 MNHNS, CDR2 SASEGT. The CDR3 is made up of 16 amino acids. With 2 bases removed from V and 4 bases from J, the gap between germline ends came to 15 bases. The CDR3 loop is CASSELAGAWYNEQFF. The CDR3 nucleotides read TGTGCCAGCAGTGAATTGGCGGGTGCGTGGTACAATGAGCAGTTCTTC.

Written as DNA, the CDR3 is TGTGCCAGCAGCACCCCCCGGGACACTAACTCCTACGAGCAGTACTTC. Translating it yields CASSTPRDTNSYEQYF. V is TRBV11-1 and J is TRBJ2-7, with D possibly TRBD1 on 6 matching bases. Trimming removed 5 bases at V and 0 bases at J, with 17 bases between. CDR1 SGHAT and CDR2 FQDESV come from the germline V gene (reference sequence). The CDR3 sequence is 16 residues long.

This chain joins TRBV28 and TRBJ1-2; no clear D. Germline values: CDR1 MDHEN, CDR2 SYDVKM. The CDR3 loop spans 10 amino acids. V was shortened by 4 bases and J by 9 bases, with 6 bases between the two germline ends. CDR3 sequence reads: CASSSISYTF. The CDR3 nucleotides are TGTGCCAGCAGTTCGATCAGCTACACCTTC.

The chain links TRBV7-2 to TRBJ2-7; 8 bases line up with TRBD2. This CDR3 is built from 15 residues. J lost 4 bases, V lost 5 bases, and 10 bases had no gene match. CDR1 is SGHTA, CDR2 FQGNSA, per germline. The CDR3: CASSPDSGKLYEQYF. CDR3 in DNA: TGTGCCAGCAGCCCTGATAGCGGGAAACTTTACGAGCAGTACTTC.

V is TRBV11-2 and J is TRBJ2-1; a possible D gene is TRBD2 (6 bases). Germline V gene sequence: CDR1 SGHAT, CDR2 FQNNGV. Trimming stripped 1 base from V and 6 bases from J, with 16 bases between. The CDR3 extends over 16 amino acids. The CDR3 reads CASSLGYSGESNEQFF. CDR3 bases: TGTGCCAGCAGCTTAGGTTACTCGGGGGAAAGCAATGAGCAGTTCTTC.